Described below is a single T cell receptor (beta chain) sequence and its context. It has no known antigen specificity. Base qualities are not recorded, but no much larger clone differs from it by a single base. The sample is drawn from a study of post-analysis software for immune sequencing data (dated by TCRdb to the mid-2010s). At the level of the whole study: The recorded disease courses included relapsing-remitting, secondary progressive and progressive-relapsing multiple sclerosis, and some patients had no subtype annotation. A subset of samples was prepared in parallel using single-end sample barcoding, then pooled and co-amplified after Illumina adapter ligation. The patient repertoires were compared against around 11 previously published healthy control repertoires obtained from donors aged about 6 to 28 years.

To demonstrate the VDJtools post-analysis software, TCR beta repertoires were profiled from the peripheral blood of more than 10 young patients with multiple sclerosis. The multiple sclerosis patients were children and adolescents between roughly 6 and 17 years of age. The library relied on PCR. The reads were generated on an Illumina HiSeq 2500. Unique molecular identifiers were incorporated into TCR beta cDNA libraries to reduce PCR and sequencing biases. Roughly 500,000 cDNA molecules were obtained for every 1 to 10 million input T cells, so each molecule roughly corresponded to one T cell. The patient libraries were prepared and sequenced with the same protocol used for the earlier healthy control dataset. Samples belonging to the same batch were prepared together, multiplexed and sequenced on a shared HiSeq lane. From the authors' description of their analysis: MIGEC was used to process the raw barcoded reads, and molecular identifier groups with only a single read were discarded before consensus assembly and CDR3 extraction. Clonotype tables were post-analysed with VDJtools, and diversity was normalized by down-sampling all datasets to the smallest sample size. To correct batch-related cross-sample contamination, repertoire overlap clustering matched CDR3 amino acid sequences but not nucleotide sequences. Through fastp at Q25 and MiXCR, TCRdb rebuilt clones from the public reads, retaining in-frame beta chains. Under each unique CDR3 protein, matching rows form one entry showing the most common genes and DNA. The V and J calls reflect TCRdb's pipeline rather than the authors' work. Within this sample are hundreds of thousands of distinct CDR3 sequences, with around 64% of them counted one time only. About 11% of the sample belongs to the ten largest clones.

Broader findings and caveats from the paper: The multiple sclerosis patient group was slightly younger than the control group. When samples were clustered directly using the F measure, samples prepared in the same batch co-clustered strongly, which prompted a batch-effect correction. Multiple sclerosis patients had significantly lower normalized Chao1 diversity than controls, a result that suggests substantial peripheral T-cell clonal expansion.

What was sequenced was blood. This TCR came from a girl aged 2-10 years with multiple sclerosis.

Here the CDR3 is given as CASSSGIMNTEAFF. The nucleotide sequence reads TGTGCCAGCAGTTCGGGGATCATGAACACTGAAGCTTTCTTT. In this chain, TRBV25-1 is recombined with TRBJ1-1; confidence is insufficient to name the D gene. CDR3 length: 14 amino acids, cysteine to phenylalanine. Only the CDR3 region is kept as DNA, spanning 42 bases read in frame from base 1. Trimming costs V 5 bases and J 0 bases, and their ends lie 10 bases apart. CDR1 and CDR2, looked up from the germline V gene, are MGHDK and SYGVNS.